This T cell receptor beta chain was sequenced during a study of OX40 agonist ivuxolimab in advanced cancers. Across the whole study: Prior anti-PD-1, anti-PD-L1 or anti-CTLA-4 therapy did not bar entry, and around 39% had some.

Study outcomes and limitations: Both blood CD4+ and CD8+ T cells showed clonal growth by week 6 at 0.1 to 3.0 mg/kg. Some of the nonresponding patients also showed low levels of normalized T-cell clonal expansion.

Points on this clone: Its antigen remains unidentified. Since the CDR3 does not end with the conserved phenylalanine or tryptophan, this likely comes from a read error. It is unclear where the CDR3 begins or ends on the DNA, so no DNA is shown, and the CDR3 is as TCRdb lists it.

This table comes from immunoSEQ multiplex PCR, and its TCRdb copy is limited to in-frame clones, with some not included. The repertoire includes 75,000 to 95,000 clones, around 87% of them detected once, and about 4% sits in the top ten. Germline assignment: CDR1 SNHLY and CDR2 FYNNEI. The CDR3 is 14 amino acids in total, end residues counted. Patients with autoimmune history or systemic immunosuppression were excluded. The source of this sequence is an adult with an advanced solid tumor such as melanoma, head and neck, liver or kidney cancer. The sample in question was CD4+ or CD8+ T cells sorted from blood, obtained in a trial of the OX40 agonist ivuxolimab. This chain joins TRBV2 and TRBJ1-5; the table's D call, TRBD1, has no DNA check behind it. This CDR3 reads CASSPGQGAFPRAI.